This T cell receptor beta chain was sequenced during a study of vaccination and CD4 T cells after COVID-19. Study-wide context: The cells in question were stimulated using overlapping spike peptides derived from SARS-CoV-2, HCoV-NL63, HCoV-OC43 and HCoV-229E.

From germline, CDR1 is KGHDR and CDR2 SFDVKD. This CDR3 region has 15 residues. The junction had 8 bases not matched to a gene; V was cut back by 5 bases and J by 3 bases. Time point specified: late sampling 161 to 241 days after vaccination in three convalescent patients. Indicated treatment: roughly 11-day PBMC culture with coronavirus spike peptide pools or control peptides (ViraFEST assay). Sequence data for DNA of cultured CD4+ T cells were generated by the Oncomine TCR Beta short-read assay. TCRdb called the PCR reads again in MiXCR, with one record for every CDR3 protein. Seen here are 15,000 to 20,000 distinct CDR3 sequences, 54% observed once, and the top ten hold 16%. About this clonotype: Its antigen is unknown.

The receptor's source is a human donor who had recovered from COVID-19. The chain uses TRBV24-1 and TRBJ2-5; 7 nucleotides align to TRBD1. Specimen: CD4+ T cells from blood, cultured in vitro, collected about 7 months after SARS-CoV-2 vaccination. The CDR3 bases are TGTGCCACCAGTGCTACCGGGACAGCGGAAGAGACCCAGTACTTC. Translated, it gives CATSATGTAEETQYF.